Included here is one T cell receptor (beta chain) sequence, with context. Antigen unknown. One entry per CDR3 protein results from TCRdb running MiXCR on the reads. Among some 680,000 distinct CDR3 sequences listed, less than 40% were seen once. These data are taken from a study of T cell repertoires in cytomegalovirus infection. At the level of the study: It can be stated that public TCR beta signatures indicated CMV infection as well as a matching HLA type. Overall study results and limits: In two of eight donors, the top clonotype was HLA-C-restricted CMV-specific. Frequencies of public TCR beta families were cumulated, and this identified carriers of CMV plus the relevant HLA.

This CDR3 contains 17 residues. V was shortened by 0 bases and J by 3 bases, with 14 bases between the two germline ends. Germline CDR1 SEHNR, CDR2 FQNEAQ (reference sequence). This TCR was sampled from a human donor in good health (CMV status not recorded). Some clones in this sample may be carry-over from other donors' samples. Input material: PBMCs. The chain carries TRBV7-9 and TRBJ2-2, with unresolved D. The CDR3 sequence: CASSLALVGIDTGELFF. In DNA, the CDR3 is TGTGCCAGCAGCTTAGCGCTGGTAGGGATCGACACCGGGGAGCTGTTTTTT.